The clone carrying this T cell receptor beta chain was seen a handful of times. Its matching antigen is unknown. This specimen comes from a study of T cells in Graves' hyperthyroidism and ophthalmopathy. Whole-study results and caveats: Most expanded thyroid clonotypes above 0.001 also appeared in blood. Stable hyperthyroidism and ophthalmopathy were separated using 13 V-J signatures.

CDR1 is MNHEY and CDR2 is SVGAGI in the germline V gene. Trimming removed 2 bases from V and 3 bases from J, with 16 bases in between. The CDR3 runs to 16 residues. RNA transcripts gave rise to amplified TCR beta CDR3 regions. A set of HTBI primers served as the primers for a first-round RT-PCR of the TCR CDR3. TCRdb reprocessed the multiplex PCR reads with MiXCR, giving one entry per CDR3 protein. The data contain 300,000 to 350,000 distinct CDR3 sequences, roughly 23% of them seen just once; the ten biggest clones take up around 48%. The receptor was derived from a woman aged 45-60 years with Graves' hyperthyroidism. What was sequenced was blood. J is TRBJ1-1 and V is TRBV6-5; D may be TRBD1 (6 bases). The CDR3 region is CASSYLWTDLYTEAFF. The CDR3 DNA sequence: TGTGCCAGCAGTTACCTCTGGACAGACCTTTACACTGAAGCTTTCTTT.